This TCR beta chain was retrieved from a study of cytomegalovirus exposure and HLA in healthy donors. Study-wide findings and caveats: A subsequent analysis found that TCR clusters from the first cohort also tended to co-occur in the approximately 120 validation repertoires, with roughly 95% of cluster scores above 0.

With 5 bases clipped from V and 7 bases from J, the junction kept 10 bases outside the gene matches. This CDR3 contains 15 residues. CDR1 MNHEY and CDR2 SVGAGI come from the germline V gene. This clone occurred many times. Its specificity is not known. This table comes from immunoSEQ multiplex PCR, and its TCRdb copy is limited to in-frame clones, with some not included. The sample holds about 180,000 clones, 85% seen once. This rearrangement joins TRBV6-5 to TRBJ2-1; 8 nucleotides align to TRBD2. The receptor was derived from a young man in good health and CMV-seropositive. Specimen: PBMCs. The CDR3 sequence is CASSPGGGRGNEQFF. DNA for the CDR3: TGTGCCAGCAGTCCCGGGGGGGGGCGCGGAAATGAGCAGTTCTTC.